A selection of T cell receptor beta chains follows, all from one sample in a study of T cells after yellow fever vaccination. TCRdb used MiXCR to reprocess the 5' RACE reads, holding one entry per CDR3 protein. The data show 150,000 to 200,000 distinct CDR3 sequences, roughly 8.8% seen once. The sample consisted of CD8+ T cells sorted from PBMCs, taken 45 days after the yellow fever booster vaccination. The receptors originated from a man between 18 and 35 years old who received the YFV17D yellow fever vaccine. The CDR3 runs from the conserved cysteine through the conserved F or W. D genes are given only for firm matches. Part of the rows lack a size; the others show once, few, many or a class for expanded clones.

d_call: -
clone_size: few
v_call: TRBV20-1
j_call: TRBJ2-7
cdr3_aa: CSATGPGSYEQYF
cdr3_nt: TGCAGTGCTACGGGGCCTGGTTCCTACGAGCAGTACTTC

d_call: -
clone_size: few
v_call: TRBV6-5
j_call: TRBJ2-3
cdr3_aa: CASSLAMSGVKDTQYF
cdr3_nt: TGTGCCAGCAGCCTAGCAATGTCAGGGGTTAAAGATACGCAGTATTTT

d_call: -
clone_size: few
v_call: TRBV5-1
j_call: TRBJ1-4
cdr3_aa: CASSLGWQGREKLFF
cdr3_nt: TGCGCCAGCAGCTTGGGATGGCAGGGACGCGAAAAACTGTTTTTT

d_call: -
clone_size: few
v_call: TRBV5-1
j_call: TRBJ2-6
cdr3_aa: CASSLTGVTGANVLTF
cdr3_nt: TGCGCCAGCAGCTTGACCGGGGTGACTGGGGCCAACGTCCTGACTTTC

d_call: -
clone_size: -
v_call: TRBV4-3
j_call: TRBJ1-4
cdr3_aa: CASRSIGGPAPTNEKLFF
cdr3_nt: TGCGCCAGCAGGTCAATTGGGGGGCCGGCCCCAACTAATGAAAAACTGTTTTTT

d_call: TRBD1
clone_size: -
v_call: TRBV27
j_call: TRBJ1-5
cdr3_aa: CASSSRQGHQPQHF
cdr3_nt: TGTGCCAGCAGTTCGCGACAGGGGCATCAGCCCCAGCATTTT

d_call: TRBD1
clone_size: few
v_call: TRBV19
j_call: TRBJ2-7
cdr3_aa: CASSIVDRGWEQYF
cdr3_nt: TGTGCCAGTAGTATAGTTGACAGGGGATGGGAGCAGTACTTC

d_call: -
clone_size: -
v_call: TRBV6-5
j_call: TRBJ2-7
cdr3_aa: CASRWATDYEQYF
cdr3_nt: TGTGCCAGCAGGTGGGCCACAGACTACGAGCAGTACTTC

d_call: -
clone_size: few
v_call: TRBV20-1
j_call: TRBJ2-3
cdr3_aa: CSAQGAPDTQYF
cdr3_nt: TGCAGTGCCCAGGGAGCACCAGATACGCAGTATTTT

d_call: -
clone_size: -
v_call: TRBV11-2
j_call: TRBJ2-3
cdr3_aa: CASRLGALSDTQYF
cdr3_nt: TGTGCCAGCAGGTTGGGGGCTCTATCGGATACGCAGTATTTT

d_call: -
clone_size: -
v_call: TRBV29-1
j_call: TRBJ1-2
cdr3_aa: CSVHGISGYTF
cdr3_nt: TGCAGCGTTCACGGGATTTCTGGCTACACCTTC

d_call: -
clone_size: few
v_call: TRBV19
j_call: TRBJ1-5
cdr3_aa: CASLADDYSNQPQHF
cdr3_nt: TGTGCCAGTTTGGCAGACGATTATAGCAATCAGCCCCAGCATTTT

d_call: -
clone_size: few
v_call: TRBV20-1
j_call: TRBJ2-2
cdr3_aa: CSARGFIIGELFF
cdr3_nt: TGCAGTGCTAGGGGATTCATCATCGGGGAGCTGTTTTTT

d_call: -
clone_size: few
v_call: TRBV7-9
j_call: TRBJ1-1
cdr3_aa: CASSGRTGLNTEAFF
cdr3_nt: TGTGCCAGCAGCGGTAGAACAGGATTGAACACTGAAGCTTTCTTT

d_call: -
clone_size: -
v_call: TRBV9
j_call: TRBJ2-1
cdr3_aa: CASTTGAELYNEQFF
cdr3_nt: TGTGCCAGCACGACCGGGGCGGAGCTATACAATGAGCAGTTCTTC

d_call: -
clone_size: -
v_call: TRBV6-2/TRBV6-3
j_call: TRBJ2-7
cdr3_aa: CASATPRGVYEQYF
cdr3_nt: TGTGCCAGCGCAACCCCTAGGGGCGTTTACGAGCAGTACTTC